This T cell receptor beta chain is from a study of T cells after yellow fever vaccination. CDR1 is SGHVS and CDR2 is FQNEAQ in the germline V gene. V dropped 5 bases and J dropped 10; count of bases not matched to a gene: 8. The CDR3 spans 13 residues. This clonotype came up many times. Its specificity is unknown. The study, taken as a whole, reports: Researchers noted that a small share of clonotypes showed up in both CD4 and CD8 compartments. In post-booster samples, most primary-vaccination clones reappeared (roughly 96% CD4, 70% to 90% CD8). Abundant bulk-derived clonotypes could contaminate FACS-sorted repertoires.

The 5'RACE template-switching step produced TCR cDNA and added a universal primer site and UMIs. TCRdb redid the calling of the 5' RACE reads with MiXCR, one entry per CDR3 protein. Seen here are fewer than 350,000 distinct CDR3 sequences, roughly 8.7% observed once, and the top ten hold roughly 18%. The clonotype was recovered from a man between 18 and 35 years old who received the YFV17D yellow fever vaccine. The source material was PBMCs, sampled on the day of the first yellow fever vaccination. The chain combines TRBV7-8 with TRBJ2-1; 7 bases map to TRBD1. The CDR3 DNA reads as TGTGCCAGCAGCGACAGGGTTTCTCGCGAGCAGTTCTTC. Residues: CASSDRVSREQFF.